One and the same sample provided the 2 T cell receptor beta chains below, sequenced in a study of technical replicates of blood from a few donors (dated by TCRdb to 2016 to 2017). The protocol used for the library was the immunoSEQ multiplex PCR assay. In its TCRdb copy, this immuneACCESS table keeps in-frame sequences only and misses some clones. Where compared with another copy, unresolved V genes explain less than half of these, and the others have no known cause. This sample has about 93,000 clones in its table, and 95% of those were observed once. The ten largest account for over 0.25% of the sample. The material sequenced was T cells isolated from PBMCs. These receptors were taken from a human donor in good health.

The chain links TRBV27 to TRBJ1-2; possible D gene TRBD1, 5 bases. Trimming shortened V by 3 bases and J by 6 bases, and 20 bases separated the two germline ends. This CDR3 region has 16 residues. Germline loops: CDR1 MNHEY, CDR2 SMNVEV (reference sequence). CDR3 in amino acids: CASSFLEPGGGDGYTF. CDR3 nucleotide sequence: TGTGCCAGCAGTTTTCTTGAGCCGGGGGGGGGAGATGGCTACACCTTC.

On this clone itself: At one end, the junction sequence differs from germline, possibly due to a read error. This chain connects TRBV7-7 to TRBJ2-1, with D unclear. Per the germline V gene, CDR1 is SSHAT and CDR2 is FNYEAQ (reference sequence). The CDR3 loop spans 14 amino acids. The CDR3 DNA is TGTGCTAGCAGCTTGTACGGAACTACCAATGAGCAGTTCTTC. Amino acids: CASSLYGTTNEQFF.